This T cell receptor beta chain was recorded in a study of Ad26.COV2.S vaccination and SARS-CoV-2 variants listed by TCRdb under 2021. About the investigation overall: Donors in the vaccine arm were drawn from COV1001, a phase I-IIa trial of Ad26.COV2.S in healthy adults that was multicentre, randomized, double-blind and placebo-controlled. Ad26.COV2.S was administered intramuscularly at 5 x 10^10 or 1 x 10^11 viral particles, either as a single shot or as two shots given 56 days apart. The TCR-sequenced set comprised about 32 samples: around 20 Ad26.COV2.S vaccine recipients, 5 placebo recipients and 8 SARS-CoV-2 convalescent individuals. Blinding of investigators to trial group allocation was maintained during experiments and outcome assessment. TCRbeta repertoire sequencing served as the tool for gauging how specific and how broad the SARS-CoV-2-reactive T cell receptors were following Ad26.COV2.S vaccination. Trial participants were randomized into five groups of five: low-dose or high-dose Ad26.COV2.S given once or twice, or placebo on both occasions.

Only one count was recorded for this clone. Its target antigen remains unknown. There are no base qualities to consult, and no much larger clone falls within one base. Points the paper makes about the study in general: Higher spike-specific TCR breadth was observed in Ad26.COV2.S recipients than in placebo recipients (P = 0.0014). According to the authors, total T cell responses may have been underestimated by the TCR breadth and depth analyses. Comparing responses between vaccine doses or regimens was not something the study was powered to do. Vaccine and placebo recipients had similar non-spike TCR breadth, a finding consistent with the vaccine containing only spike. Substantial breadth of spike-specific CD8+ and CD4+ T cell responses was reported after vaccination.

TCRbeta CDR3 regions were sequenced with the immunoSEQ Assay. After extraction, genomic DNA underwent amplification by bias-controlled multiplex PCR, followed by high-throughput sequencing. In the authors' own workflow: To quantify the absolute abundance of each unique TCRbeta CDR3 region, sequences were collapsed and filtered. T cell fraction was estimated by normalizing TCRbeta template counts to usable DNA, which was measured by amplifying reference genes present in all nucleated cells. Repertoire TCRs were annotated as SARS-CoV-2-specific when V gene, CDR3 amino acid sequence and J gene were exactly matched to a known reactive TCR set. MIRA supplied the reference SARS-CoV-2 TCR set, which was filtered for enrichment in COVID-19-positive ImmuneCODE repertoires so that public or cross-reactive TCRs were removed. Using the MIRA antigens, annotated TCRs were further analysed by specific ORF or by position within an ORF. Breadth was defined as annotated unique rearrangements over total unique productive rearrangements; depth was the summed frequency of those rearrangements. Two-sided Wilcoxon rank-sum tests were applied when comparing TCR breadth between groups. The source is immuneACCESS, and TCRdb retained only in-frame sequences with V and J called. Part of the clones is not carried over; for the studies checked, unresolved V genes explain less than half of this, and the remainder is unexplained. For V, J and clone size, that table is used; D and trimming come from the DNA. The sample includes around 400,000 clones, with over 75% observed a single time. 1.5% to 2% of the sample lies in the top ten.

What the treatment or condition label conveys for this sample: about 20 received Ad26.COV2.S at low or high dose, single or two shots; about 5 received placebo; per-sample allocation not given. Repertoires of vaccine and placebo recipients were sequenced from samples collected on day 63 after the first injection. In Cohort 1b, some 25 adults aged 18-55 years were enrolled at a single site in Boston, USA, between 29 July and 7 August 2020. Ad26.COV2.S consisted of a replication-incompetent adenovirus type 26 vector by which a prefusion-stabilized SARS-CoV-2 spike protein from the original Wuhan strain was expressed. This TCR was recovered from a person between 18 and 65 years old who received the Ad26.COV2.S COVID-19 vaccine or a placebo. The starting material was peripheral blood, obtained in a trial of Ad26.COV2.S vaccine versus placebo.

The base sequence is TGTGCCAGTAGTAAGGGCGTTAACACCGGGGAGCTGTTTTTT. Translated, it reads CASSKGVNTGELFF. Rearrangement joined TRBV19 to TRBJ2-2, with the D gene too uncertain to name. The CDR1 and CDR2 encoded by the germline V gene (reference sequence) are LNHDA and SQIVND. The CDR3 holds 14 amino acids from the cysteine to the phenylalanine. Kept here is only the CDR3 DNA, which spans 42 bases and is read in frame from base 1. V is pared back by 4 bases and J by 2 bases, with 8 bases lying between the germline termini.